The source of this T cell receptor beta chain is a study of blood T cell repertoires in COVID-19. Original data processing: Counts of nucleated cells, estimated from reference gene primer amplification, were obtained. Sequenced by immunoSEQ multiplex PCR; TCRdb stores in-frame clones only, minus some. V and J calls and clone size are those listed in that table; D and trimming were worked out from the DNA. The sample has some 120,000 clones, less than 85% seen once. Germline V gene lookup returns CDR1 SGHAT and CDR2 FQNNGV. CDR3 length equals 15 residues. J gave up 8 bases and V 5 bases, and 10 bases lay outside the gene matches.

The receptor was isolated from a man between 25 and 39 years old with acute or convalescent COVID-19. The chain has TRBV11-2 and TRBJ1-4; 8 positions match TRBD1. Sequencing input: peripheral blood. The CDR3 coding sequence is TGTGCCAGCAGCCCCACCGGACAGGGAGGGGAAAAACTGTTTTTT. Its protein is CASSPTGQGGEKLFF.